This passage covers 22 T cell receptor beta chains from one sample sequenced in a study of shared clonotypes between healthy human individuals. The table came from immunoSEQ multiplex PCR; TCRdb's copy has only in-frame clones and leaves some out. The repertoire includes 600,000 to 750,000 clones, about 90% of them detected once, and 30% to 35% sits in the top ten. What was sequenced was memory CD8+ T cells from PBMCs. Noted subset: CD45RO+ cells pooled with CCR7-negative TemRA cells. All receptors derive from a man aged 18 to 35 in good health. Some clones in this sample may be carry-over from other donors' samples.

The chain couples TRBV28 to TRBJ2-1, with D unclear. The germline V and J ends were trimmed by 4 bases and 9 bases, with 7 bases remaining between them. From germline, CDR1 is MDHEN and CDR2 SYDVKM. This CDR3 region has 11 residues. CDR3 in DNA: TGTGCCAGCAGTTGGTGGGCTGAGCAGTTCTTC. It specifies CASSWWAEQFF.

The chain recombines TRBV4-2 with TRBJ2-7; tentative D call: TRBD1 (6 bases). With 2 bases removed from V and 7 bases from J, the gap between germline ends came to 12 bases. Per germline, CDR1 LGHNA and CDR2 YNFKEQ. This CDR3 region has 13 residues. CDR3 in amino acids: CASSQYPGQEQYF. The CDR3 DNA sequence: TGTGCCAGCAGCCAATACCCTGGACAGGAGCAGTACTTC.

For this clone: Other DNA sequences in the sample encode the same CDR3. The chain combines TRBV7-3 with TRBJ2-1; D perhaps matches TRBD2 (6 bases). V lost 5 bases and J lost 2, with 10 bases in between. Germline CDR1 and CDR2: SGHTA and FQGTGA. The CDR3 contains 14 residues. DNA of the CDR3: TGTGCCAGCAGCCCCGGCGGGGCCTACAATGAGCAGTTCTTC. Its translation: CASSPGGAYNEQFF.

The chain has TRBV10-3 and TRBJ1-2; TRBD1 aligns across 7 bases. V was clipped by 3 bases and J by 5 bases; unmatched bases: 15. The CDR3 loop spans 17 amino acids. Germline V gene sequence: CDR1 ENHRY, CDR2 SYGVKD. The CDR3 sequence: CAISEPTGSQDGYGYTF. CDR3 DNA: TGTGCCATCAGTGAACCGACAGGGAGCCAAGACGGATATGGCTACACCTTC.

The V and J genes are TRBV28 and TRBJ2-1, with D perhaps matching TRBD2 (6 bases). The CDR3 consists of 13 residues. Trimming took off 5 bases at V and 3 bases at J, with 8 bases between the two ends. CDR1 is MDHEN and CDR2 is SYDVKM in the germline V gene. The CDR3 DNA reads as TGTGCCAGCAGTGGGGGACTCTACAATGAGCAGTTCTTC. Its translation: CASSGGLYNEQFF.

CDR3 coding DNA: TGTGCCAGCAGTCCCGGGCCAGTCGGCAAGCAGTACTTC. It encodes CASSPGPVGKQYF. The chain couples TRBV27 to TRBJ2-7; D not certain. Trimming shortened V by 5 bases and J by 8 bases, and 16 bases separated the two germline ends. The CDR3 loop spans 13 amino acids. Germline CDR1 reads MNHEY; CDR2 reads SMNVEV (reference sequence).

This clone was recorded only once. The genes are TRBV28 and TRBJ1-2; D uncertain. The CDR3 contains 13 residues. Germline V CDR1 and CDR2: MDHEN, SYDVKM. Trimming took 4 bases from V and 1 from J, leaving 7 bases between them. CDR3 amino acids: CASSSLFNYGYTF. The CDR3 DNA reads TGTGCCAGCAGTTCCCTCTTTAACTATGGCTACACCTTC.

The chain uses TRBV7-8 and TRBJ1-5, with a weak D call TRBD1 (5 bases). This CDR3 contains 14 residues. V was clipped by 2 bases and J by 0 bases, with 5 bases between them. In germline, CDR1 is SGHVS, CDR2 FQNEAQ. The CDR3 is CASSLTGSNQPQHF. The CDR3 bases are TGTGCCAGCAGCTTAACAGGTAGCAATCAGCCCCAGCATTTT.

The V call is TRBV28, the J call TRBJ2-7; D is perhaps TRBD1 (6 bases). Germline CDR1 and CDR2: MDHEN and SYDVKM. V was clipped by 2 bases and J by 2 bases, with 13 bases between them. The length of the CDR3 is 15 residues. In DNA, the CDR3 is TGTGCCAGCAGTTTAGCTACGGGGACAACCTACGAGCAGTACTTC. The encoded protein is CASSLATGTTYEQYF.

This chain uses TRBV29-1 with TRBJ2-7; tentative D call: TRBD2 (5 bases). The ends were cut back, 3 bases at V and 2 bases at J, with 14 bases in the middle. The germline V gene has CDR1 SQVTM and CDR2 ANQGSEA. The CDR3 has 14 amino acids. The CDR3 DNA reads TGCAGCGTTGAGACTCCAGAGGGAACCTACGAGCAGTACTTC. Its translation is CSVETPEGTYEQYF.

This clone was observed a few times. Other DNA sequences in this specimen translate into the identical CDR3. The chain employs TRBV6-1 and TRBJ2-7; 7 positions agree with TRBD2. The junction had 7 bases not matched to a gene; V was cut back by 4 bases and J by 4 bases. Germline CDR1 MNHNS, CDR2 SASEGT. The CDR3 has 14 residues. DNA for the CDR3: TGTGCCAGCAGTGGGCGGGGGACGTCGTACGAGCAGTACTTC. This codes for CASSGRGTSYEQYF.

The rearrangement joins TRBV19 to TRBJ2-7; 10 bases map to TRBD2. The ends lost 6 bases at V and 3 bases at J; junction bases unmatched: 2. Germline V gene sequence: CDR1 LNHDA, CDR2 SQIVND (reference sequence). The CDR3 has 13 residues. DNA for the CDR3: TGTGCCAGTAGCCTAGCGGGAGTCTACGAGCAGTACTTC. Protein sequence: CASSLAGVYEQYF.

This clone was counted between two and nine times. The CDR3 loop reads CASSIAGPEAFF. As DNA, the CDR3 is TGTGCCAGTAGTATTGCCGGACCCGAAGCTTTCTTT. The chain recombines TRBV19 with TRBJ1-1; D gene unclear. This CDR3 contains 12 residues. V lost 3 bases, J lost 8 bases, and 10 bases lay in between. CDR1 and CDR2 from the germline V gene are LNHDA and SQIVND (reference sequence).

In this sample, this clone turned up once. The rearrangement uses TRBV7-9 and TRBJ1-1; 8 bases are shared with TRBD1. The trim removed 3 bases at V and 7 bases at J, leaving 10 bases unmatched. The CDR3 extends over 15 amino acids. Germline lookup yields CDR1 SEHNR and CDR2 FQNEAQ (reference sequence). The CDR3 reads CASSLIRGQAFEAFF. The CDR3 DNA reads TGTGCCAGCAGCTTGATCCGGGGACAGGCCTTTGAAGCTTTCTTT.

V gene TRBV27 combines with J gene TRBJ1-2, with D unresolved. The germline V gene has CDR1 MNHEY and CDR2 SMNVEV (reference sequence). CDR3 length equals 15 residues. Trimming took 4 bases from V and 4 from J, leaving 16 bases between them. Here the CDR3 DNA reads TGTGCCAGCAGTTCCTTTCCGGAGGTGAGCTATGGCTACACCTTC. Protein product: CASSSFPEVSYGYTF.

The chain joins TRBV4-1 to TRBJ2-5; D remains unclear. The CDR3 runs 16 residues. Germline V CDR1 and CDR2: MGHRA, YSYEKL. V was cut by 1 base and J by 5 bases, with 17 bases left in between. The CDR3 spells CASSQGVGRLWETQYF. The CDR3 coding sequence is TGCGCCAGCAGCCAAGGAGTTGGTCGCCTGTGGGAGACCCAGTACTTC.

The rearrangement joins TRBV2 to TRBJ2-7; the D gene is possibly TRBD1 (5 bases). Germline V lookup: CDR1 SNHLY, CDR2 FYNNEI. The V end was cut by 6 bases, the J end by 0 bases, with 15 bases between. CDR3 length equals 15 residues. The CDR3 DNA reads as TGTGCCAGCAGACCTACAGGCTGGAGCTCCTACGAGCAGTACTTC. Translation: CASRPTGWSSYEQYF.

V usage is TRBV27 and J usage is TRBJ1-1; D perhaps matches TRBD1 (5 bases). Trimming removed 1 base from V and 4 bases from J, with 16 bases in between. In germline, CDR1 is MNHEY, CDR2 SMNVEV (reference sequence). The CDR3 length is 16 residues. CDR3 coding DNA: TGTGCCAGCAGTTTATTGAGCACCGGGGGTAGCACTGAAGCTTTCTTT. Protein product: CASSLLSTGGSTEAFF.

The chain employs TRBV5-6 and TRBJ2-1; 13 bases line up with TRBD2. Per germline, CDR1 SGHDT and CDR2 YYEEEE. V was pared by 5 bases and J by 12 bases, with 11 bases of the junction left unmatched. This CDR3 has 15 residues. CDR3 nucleotide sequence: TGTGCCAGCAGTGTACTAGCGGGAGGGGGGAGTTGGCAGTTCTTC. It is translated as CASSVLAGGGSWQFF. Filled out from reference TRBV5-6 and TRBJ2-1, the complete variable domain reads DAGVTQSPTHLIKTRGQQVTLRCSPKSGHDTVSWYQQALGQGPQFIFQYYEEEERQRGNFPDRFSGHQFPNYSSELNVNALLLGDSALYLCASSVLAGGGSWQFFGPGTRLTVL.

In this sample, this clone turned up once. The chain carries TRBV19 and TRBJ2-1, with D unclear. Germline lookup yields CDR1 LNHDA and CDR2 SQIVND (reference sequence). Trimming removed 8 bases at V and 2 bases at J, with 13 bases between. The CDR3 consists of 14 residues. The CDR3 DNA reads as TGTGCCAGTGCACCTATAGCCCCCTACAATGAGCAGTTCTTC. Translation gives CASAPIAPYNEQFF.

The chain is built from TRBV2 and TRBJ2-1, with no clear D. This CDR3 has 13 residues. Germline CDR1 reads SNHLY; CDR2 reads FYNNEI. Deletions cut 2 bases from V and 11 bases from J, with 13 bases between. CDR3: CASSEILLDQQFF. DNA for the CDR3: TGTGCCAGCAGTGAAATTTTGTTGGACCAGCAGTTCTTC. The full variable domain, in which reference TRBV2 and TRBJ2-1 provide the parts outside the CDR3, is EPEVTQTPSHQVTQMGQEVILRCVPISNHLYFYWYRQILGQKVEFLVSFYNNEISEKSEIFDDQFSVERPDGSNFTLKIRSTKLEDSAMYFCASSEILLDQQFFGPGTRLTVL.

The chain employs TRBV28 and TRBJ1-4; D ambiguous. The CDR3 loop spans 15 amino acids. Germline CDR1 MDHEN, CDR2 SYDVKM. V was pared by 4 bases and J by 6 bases, with 15 bases between. CDR3 coding DNA: TGTGCCAGCAGTTCCGAACCGGGGTTCGATGAAAAACTGTTTTTT. This encodes CASSSEPGFDEKLFF.